The source of this T cell receptor beta chain is a study of T-cell reconstitution after alpha-beta-depleted transplantation in children. Unique molecular identifiers were used in preparing the TCRbeta library. Using its own MiXCR run on the PCR reads, TCRdb lists one record per CDR3 protein. Found here are approximately 340,000 distinct CDR3 sequences, 10% of them singletons; the top ten hold 2% to 3%. This CDR3 contains 18 residues. Worth noting for this clonotype: Given a much more abundant clone one base away, this may be a read error.

The sequence derives from a human donor who donated a stem cell graft to a child with acute lymphoblastic leukemia. Sequencing used PBMCs from the stem cell graft donor, obtained from the stem cell graft. The chain carries TRBV12-3 or TRBV12-4 and TRBJ1-5; 8 bases are a match to TRBD1. The CDR3 protein is CARSRSRATGESNQPQHF. CDR3 in DNA: TGTGCCCGCAGTCGATCCCGCGCGACAGGGGAAAGCAATCAGCCCCAGCATTTT.